This TCR beta chain was documented in a study of blood T cell repertoires in COVID-19. The table came from immunoSEQ multiplex PCR; TCRdb's copy has only in-frame clones and leaves some out. The sample has 170,000 or so clones, 86% seen once. The germline V and J ends were trimmed by 3 bases and 6 bases, with 12 bases remaining between them. The CDR3 consists of 12 residues. CDR1 is SQVTM, CDR2 ANQGSEA, per germline. The origin of this receptor is a man aged 45-65 years with active or convalescent COVID-19. This chain links TRBV29-1 with TRBJ2-7, with TRBD1 as a possible D gene (6 bases). The material sequenced was peripheral blood. CDR3 amino acids: CSVDRGPFEQYF. DNA for the CDR3: TGCAGCGTTGACAGGGGACCCTTCGAGCAGTACTTC.